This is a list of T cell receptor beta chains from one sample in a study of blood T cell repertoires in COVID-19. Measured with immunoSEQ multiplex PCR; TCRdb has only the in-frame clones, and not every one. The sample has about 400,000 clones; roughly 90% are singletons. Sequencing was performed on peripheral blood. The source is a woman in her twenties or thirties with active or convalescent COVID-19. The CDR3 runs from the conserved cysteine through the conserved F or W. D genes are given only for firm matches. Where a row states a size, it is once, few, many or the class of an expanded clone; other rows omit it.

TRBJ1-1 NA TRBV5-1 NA TGCGCCAGCAGCCTCGCCGGGGAGAAGAACACTGAAGCTTTCTTT CASSLAGEKNTEAFF
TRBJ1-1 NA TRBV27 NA TGTGCCAGCAGTGCCCAAGGGGGGAACACTGAAGCTTTCTTT CASSAQGGNTEAFF
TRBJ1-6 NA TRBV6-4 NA TGTGCCAGCAGTCCCCACCAGGGCGATAATTCACCCCTCCACTTT CASSPHQGDNSPLHF
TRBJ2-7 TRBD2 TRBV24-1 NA TGTGCCACCAGTGAGGCTAGCGGGGTGCCCTACGAGCAGTACTTC CATSEASGVPYEQYF
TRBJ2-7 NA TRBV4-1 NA TGCGCCAGCAGCCGCGAGGGGGACGAGCAGTACTTC CASSREGDEQYF
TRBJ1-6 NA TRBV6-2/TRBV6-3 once TGTGCCAGCAGTTACAGGAGCTCCTATAATTCACCCCTCCACTTT CASSYRSSYNSPLHF
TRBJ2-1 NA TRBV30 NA TGTGCCTGGAGTGGGGGGCCGAATGAGCAGTTCTTC CAWSGGPNEQFF
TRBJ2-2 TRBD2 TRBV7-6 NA TGTGCCAGCAGCTCGCTAGGACTAGCGGGGGGGATGCCCACCGGGGAGCTGTTTTTT CASSSLGLAGGMPTGELFF
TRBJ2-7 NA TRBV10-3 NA TGTGCCATCAGTGAGCCTCAACAGGGGGGGGTGTACGAGCAGTACTTC CAISEPQQGGVYEQYF
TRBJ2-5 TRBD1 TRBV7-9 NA TGTGCCGGGGAAGGGACAGGGGGCATTCTGGGCGAGACCCAGTACTTC CAGEGTGGILGETQYF
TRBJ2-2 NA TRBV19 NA TGTGCGGGGCGGGCGGGGACGAACACCGGGGAGCTGTTTTTT CAGRAGTNTGELFF
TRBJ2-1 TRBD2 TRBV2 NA TGTGCCAGCAGTGAACTGTGGCTAGCGGGAGGGGGAGAGCAGTTCTTC CASSELWLAGGGEQFF
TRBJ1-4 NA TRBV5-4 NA TGTGCCAGCCACCGGGAGGGATCTAATGAAAAACTGTTTTTT CASHREGSNEKLFF
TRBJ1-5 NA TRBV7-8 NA TGTGCCAGCAGCTTAGTGGGGGGTCCGGGTCAGCCCCAGCATTTT CASSLVGGPGQPQHF
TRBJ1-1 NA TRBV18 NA TGTGCCAGCTCACCCCAGAACACTGAAGCTTTCTTT CASSPQNTEAFF
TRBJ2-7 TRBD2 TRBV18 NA TGTGCCAGCTCACCCGGGGGGGGACACGAGCAGTACTTC CASSPGGGHEQYF
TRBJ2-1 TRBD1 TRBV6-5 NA TGTGCCATACATAACAGGGGAACGGGCAATGAGCAGTTCTTC CAIHNRGTGNEQFF
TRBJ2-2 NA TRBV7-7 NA TGTGCCAGCAGCATAGACAGGAACACCGGGGAGCTGTTTTTT CASSIDRNTGELFF
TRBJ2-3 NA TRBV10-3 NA TGTGCCATCAGCGGCCTGGAGGGACGCACAGATACGCAGTATTTT CAISGLEGRTDTQYF
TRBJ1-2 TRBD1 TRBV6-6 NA TGTGCCAGCAGGCGCACAACCGACAGGGGCGATGGCTACACCTTC CASRRTTDRGDGYTF
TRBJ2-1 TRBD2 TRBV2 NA TGTGCCAGCAGTGACTCGGGAGCGGGGAATGAGCAGTTCTTC CASSDSGAGNEQFF
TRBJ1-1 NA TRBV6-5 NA TGTGCCAGCAGTTACGACTTGGCAGGGCTGAACACTGAAGCTTTCTTT CASSYDLAGLNTEAFF
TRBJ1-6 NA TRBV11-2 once TGTGCCAGCAGCCAGCGGGGGGGGCGAAATTCACCCCTCCACTTT CASSQRGGRNSPLHF
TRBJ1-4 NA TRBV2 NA TGTGCCAGCAGTGAATTTTTAGGGGTGGGGGAAAAACTGTTTTTT CASSEFLGVGEKLFF
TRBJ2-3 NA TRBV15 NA TGTGCCACCAGCAGAGGGGCGAGCACAGATACGCAGTATTTT CATSRGASTDTQYF
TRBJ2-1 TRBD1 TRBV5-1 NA TGCGCCAGCAGAGTGGGACAGGGGCGTAACAATGAGCAGTTCTTC CASRVGQGRNNEQFF
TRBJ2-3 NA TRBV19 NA TGTGCCAGTAAGCCGGGGGTACACACAGATACGCAGTATTTT CASKPGVHTDTQYF
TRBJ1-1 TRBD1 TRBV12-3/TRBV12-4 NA TGTGCCAGCAGCCGACAGGGGGGCACTGAAGCTTTCTTT CASSRQGGTEAFF